The 12 T cell receptor beta chains below all came from one sample that was sequenced in a study of shared clonotypes between healthy human individuals. TCRdb's table, derived via immunoSEQ multiplex PCR, lists solely in-frame clones and lacks some. Of 2 million to 3 million clones in the sample, approximately 93% are singletons; the top ten hold around 0.4%. Sequenced: naive CD4+ T cells from PBMCs. Subset described: CD45RA+ positively selected. The receptors derive from a man aged 18 to 30 in good health. Some clones in this sample may be carry-over from other donors' samples.

This rearrangement joins TRBV7-6 to TRBJ2-2; the match to TRBD2 covers 12 bases. The germline V gene encodes CDR1 SGHVS and CDR2 FNYEAQ. Unmatched junction bases numbered 3, after V lost 1 base and J lost 0 bases. CDR3 length: 18 amino acids. CDR3 coding DNA: TGTGCCAGCAGCTTAGGGCTAGCGGGAGGGCCGAACACCGGGGAGCTGTTTTTT. Protein sequence: CASSLGLAGGPNTGELFF.

This chain uses TRBV19 with TRBJ2-7; 8 positions match TRBD1. The CDR3 totals 15 residues. Unmatched junction bases numbered 9, after V lost 4 bases and J lost 4 bases. Per germline, CDR1 LNHDA and CDR2 SQIVND (reference sequence). The CDR3 reads CASSRGGQDLYEQYF. DNA of the CDR3: TGTGCCAGTAGTAGAGGGGGACAGGACTTGTACGAGCAGTACTTC.

The chain joins TRBV10-2 to TRBJ2-7, with no clear D. This CDR3 has 11 amino acids. Trimming left V 2 bases short and J 6 bases short, with 5 bases between. Germline lookup yields CDR1 WSHSY and CDR2 SAAADI. The CDR3 coding sequence is TGCGCCAGCAGTGAGCTTGGCGAGCAGTACTTC. It specifies CASSELGEQYF.

J is TRBJ1-5 and V is TRBV29-1; 7 bases are a match to TRBD1. The CDR3 spans 15 residues. CDR1 and CDR2 from the germline V gene are SQVTM and ANQGSEA. After removal of 6 bases from V and 5 bases from J, the junction contained 13 bases not matched to a gene. CDR3 residues: CSVLTAGGMDQPQHF. CDR3 DNA: TGCAGCGTCCTAACCGCAGGGGGGATGGATCAGCCCCAGCATTTT.

CDR3 residues: CSAHGAGRGRRSYNEQFF. The DNA for the CDR3 is TGCAGCGCACACGGGGCAGGAAGAGGGAGACGCTCCTACAATGAGCAGTTCTTC. This chain uses TRBV29-1 with TRBJ2-1; D is perhaps TRBD1 or TRBD2 (5 bases each). This CDR3 is 18 amino acids long. The V gene's germline CDR1 is SQVTM and CDR2 ANQGSEA. Trimming left V 7 bases short and J 0 bases short, with 25 bases between.

The chain employs TRBV7-8 and TRBJ2-3; maybe TRBD1 (7 bases). The CDR3 extends over 15 amino acids. V lost 4 bases and J 4 bases, leaving 15 bases between the germline ends. CDR1 and CDR2 from the germline V gene are SGHVS and FQNEAQ. CDR3 sequence (DNA): TGTGCCAGCAGCTGGCGGGACAGAATGGCAGATACGCAGTATTTT. The encoded protein is CASSWRDRMADTQYF.

This rearrangement joins TRBV28 to TRBJ2-3, with a tentative D call TRBD2 (6 bases). V dropped 7 bases and J dropped 4 bases, with 15 bases sitting between them. The germline CDR1 and CDR2 sequences are MDHEN and SYDVKM. The CDR3 runs to 14 residues. CDR3 amino acids: CASNRPRDADTQYF. In DNA form, the CDR3 reads TGTGCCAGCAACAGGCCGCGGGACGCAGATACGCAGTATTTT.

The chain combines TRBV5-1 with TRBJ2-3; 7 bases line up with TRBD2. The CDR3 length is 14 residues. Unmatched junction bases numbered 9, after V lost 3 bases and J lost 8 bases. Germline CDR1 is SGHRS and CDR2 is YFSETQ. This CDR3 reads CASSSGTKGLTQYF. CDR3 DNA: TGCGCCAGCAGCTCCGGGACTAAAGGGCTTACGCAGTATTTT.

This sequence joins TRBV28 and TRBJ2-1; D is ambiguous. Germline CDR1 reads MDHEN; CDR2 reads SYDVKM. CDR3 length equals 15 residues. V shed 6 bases and J shed 2 bases, with 14 bases lying between them. The DNA for the CDR3 is TGTGCCAGCAGCCCCCTTAATCGCCCCTACAATGAGCAGTTCTTC. Protein sequence: CASSPLNRPYNEQFF. Together with reference TRBV28 and TRBJ2-1, the CDR3 gives the full variable domain: DVKVTQSSRYLVKRTGEKVFLECVQDMDHENMFWYRQDPGLGLRLIYFSYDVKMKEKGDIPEGYSVSREKKERFSLILESASTNQTSMYLCASSPLNRPYNEQFFGPGTRLTVL.

This chain joins TRBV4-3 and TRBJ1-4, with 8 bases lining up with TRBD1. V shed 3 bases and J 11 bases; nucleotides not matched to a gene: 14. Per the germline V gene, CDR1 is LGHNA and CDR2 is YSLEER. This CDR3 region has 16 residues. The CDR3 here is CASSQEGTGSLGKLFF. Here the CDR3 DNA reads TGCGCCAGCAGCCAGGAAGGGACAGGTTCTCTGGGGAAACTGTTTTTT.

This rearrangement joins TRBV5-1 to TRBJ2-1, with TRBD1 matching over 7 bases. The J segment lost 0 bases and the V segment lost 4 bases, leaving 4 bases of the junction unmatched. Germline CDR1 SGHRS, CDR2 YFSETQ. This CDR3 comprises 15 residues. The CDR3 DNA reads TGCGCCAGCAGCCCGACAGGGATCTCCTACAATGAGCAGTTCTTC. Translating gives CASSPTGISYNEQFF. The whole variable domain, remainder taken from reference TRBV5-1 and TRBJ2-1, is KAGVTQTPRYLIKTRGQQVTLSCSPISGHRSVSWYQQTPGQGLQFLFEYFSETQRNKGNFPGRFSGRQFSNSRSEMNVSTLELGDSALYLCASSPTGISYNEQFFGPGTRLTVL.

This clone was detected once. CDR3 amino acids: CASGADTGELFF. CDR3 bases: TGTGCCAGCGGGGCGGACACCGGGGAGCTGTTTTTT. The chain couples TRBV2 to TRBJ2-2, with D tentatively TRBD1 (5 bases). The CDR3 consists of 12 residues. CDR1 is SNHLY and CDR2 is FYNNEI in the germline V gene. Trimming left V 8 bases short and J 3 bases short, with 7 bases between.